One sample yielded the 5 T cell receptor beta chains listed below, sequenced in a study of blood T cell repertoires in COVID-19 (dated by TCRdb to the early 2020s). Libraries were prepared through the immunoSEQ multiplex PCR assay. Sourced from immuneACCESS, this table was stored by TCRdb with only in-frame sequences that have V and J called. A share of the clones is absent; for the studies checked, an unresolved V gene accounts for under half, and the remainder has no known explanation. The sample contains about 250,000 clones, around 89% of them found a single time. The top ten hold roughly 8.6% of the sample. Sequenced material: PBMCs or T cells enriched from blood (not recorded which). Receptor source: a middle-aged man who had recovered from COVID-19.

Concerning this clone: One junction end disagrees with the germline gene, perhaps due to a read error. This chain joins TRBV3-1 (or the pseudogene TRBV3-2) and TRBJ2-2; TRBD1 might be the D (7 bases). The CDR3 covers 18 residues. Germline assignment: CDR1 LGHDT and CDR2 YNNKEL (reference sequence). As DNA, the CDR3 is TGTGCCAGCAGCCAAGAGACAGGGACTCTTTCGAAGACCGGGGAGCTGTTTTTT. It encodes CASSQETGTLSKTGELFF.

The rearrangement joins TRBV7-6 to TRBJ1-5; D is undetermined. The CDR3 runs 15 residues. V shed 1 base and J shed 0 bases, with 7 bases lying between them. The germline CDR1 and CDR2 sequences are SGHVS and FNYEAQ. The CDR3 region is CASSLEGDSNQPQHF. Here the CDR3 DNA reads TGTGCCAGCAGCTTAGAAGGAGATAGCAATCAGCCCCAGCATTTT.

The V and J genes are TRBV5-8 and TRBJ2-7; 9 bases agree with TRBD2. CDR3 length: 15 amino acids. V lost 4 bases, J lost 2 bases, and 7 bases stayed unmatched. The germline V gene encodes CDR1 SGHTS and CDR2 YDEGEE. CDR3 protein: CASSRSSGRPYEQYF. As DNA, the CDR3 is TGTGCCAGCAGCAGGTCAAGCGGGAGGCCCTACGAGCAGTACTTC.

This chain's CDR3 is CASRPGQGDETQYF. CDR3 in DNA: TGTGCCAGCAGACCAGGACAGGGTGATGAGACCCAGTACTTC. The V and J genes are TRBV2 and TRBJ2-5; 8 bases are a match to TRBD1. CDR1 is SNHLY and CDR2 is FYNNEI in the germline V gene. The CDR3 is 14 residues long. J gave up 5 bases and V 6 bases, and 8 bases lay outside the gene matches.

This chain joins TRBV7-9 and TRBJ1-6; D unclear. Trimming pared 2 bases from V and 6 bases from J, leaving 11 bases between. The CDR3 loop spans 15 amino acids. The V gene's germline CDR1 is SEHNR and CDR2 FQNEAQ (reference sequence). The CDR3 DNA is TGTGCCAGCAGCTTACAGCAGAGGGCTAATTCACCCCTCCACTTT. The encoded protein is CASSLQQRANSPLHF. The complete variable domain, with remaining parts taken from reference TRBV7-9 and TRBJ1-6, reads DTGVSQNPRHKITKRGQNVTFRCDPISEHNRLYWYRQTLGQGPEFLTYFQNEAQLEKSRLLSDRFSAERPKGSFSTLEIQRTEQGDSAMYLCASSLQQRANSPLHFGNGTRLTVT.